This T cell receptor (beta chain) is from a study of T-cell memory formation after mild COVID-19. Looking at the study overall: Clusters were largely donor specific.

Study results and caveats: Prior to infection, memory already included some responding clones, suggesting cross-reactive memory joined.

There are many counts of this clonotype. The antigen is unknown. cDNA libraries for TCR alpha and TCR beta, carrying sample barcodes and UMIs, came from 5'RACE with constant-segment primers. TCRdb ran MiXCR on the 5' RACE reads and lists one entry per CDR3 protein. The sample has roughly 560,000 distinct CDR3 sequences, roughly 22% seen once. The CDR3 contains 15 residues. CDR1 is SGDLS and CDR2 is YYNGEE in the germline V gene. The junction had 7 bases not matched to a gene; V was cut back by 0 bases and J by 7 bases. This TCR came from an adult woman who had mild COVID-19 (a few samples of this study predate the infection). Cell type and time point are not known. The chain recombines TRBV9 with TRBJ2-1; 7 nucleotides line up with TRBD2. Sequenced: PBMCs or a T cell subset sorted from them (not recorded which). CDR3 amino acids: CASSVEGSGINEQFF. CDR3 coding DNA: TGTGCCAGCAGCGTAGAGGGAAGCGGGATAAATGAGCAGTTCTTC.